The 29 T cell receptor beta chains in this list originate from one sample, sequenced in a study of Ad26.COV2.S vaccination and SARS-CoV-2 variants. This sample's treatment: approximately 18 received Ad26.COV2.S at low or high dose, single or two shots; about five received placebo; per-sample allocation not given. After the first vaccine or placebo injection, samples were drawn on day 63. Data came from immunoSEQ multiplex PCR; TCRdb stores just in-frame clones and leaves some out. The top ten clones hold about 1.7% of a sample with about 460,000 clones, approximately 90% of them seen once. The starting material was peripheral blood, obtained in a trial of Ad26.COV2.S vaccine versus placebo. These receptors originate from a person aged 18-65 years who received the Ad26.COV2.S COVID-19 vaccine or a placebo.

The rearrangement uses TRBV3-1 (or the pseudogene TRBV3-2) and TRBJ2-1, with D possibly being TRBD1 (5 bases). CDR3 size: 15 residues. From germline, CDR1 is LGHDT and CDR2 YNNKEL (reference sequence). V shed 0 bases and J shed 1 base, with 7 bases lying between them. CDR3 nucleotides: TGTGCCAGCAGCCAAGAGGGGCAGTCCTACAATGAGCAGTTCTTC. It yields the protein CASSQEGQSYNEQFF.

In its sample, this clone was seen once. In DNA form, the CDR3 reads TGTGCCAGCTCACTGTGGACTAGCGGAAAACTCACAGATACGCAGTATTTT. This gives the protein CASSLWTSGKLTDTQYF. V gene TRBV18 combines with J gene TRBJ2-3, with TRBD2 identical over 10 bases. CDR1 and CDR2 from the germline V gene are KGHSH and LQKENI. This CDR3 region has 17 residues. V lost 4 bases and J lost 2; bases outside the gene matches: 9.

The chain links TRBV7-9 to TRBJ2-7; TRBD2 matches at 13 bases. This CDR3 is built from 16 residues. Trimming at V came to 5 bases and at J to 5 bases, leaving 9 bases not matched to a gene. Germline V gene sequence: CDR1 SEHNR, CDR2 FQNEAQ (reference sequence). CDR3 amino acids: CASSQGGLAGDDEQYF. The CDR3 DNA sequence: TGTGCCAGCAGCCAAGGCGGACTAGCGGGAGACGACGAGCAGTACTTC.

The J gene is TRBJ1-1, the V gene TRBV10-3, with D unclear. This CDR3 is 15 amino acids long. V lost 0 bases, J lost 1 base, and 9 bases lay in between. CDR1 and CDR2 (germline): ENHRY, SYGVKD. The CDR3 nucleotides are TGTGCCATCAGTGAGTCTGTCACTAGGAACACTGAAGCTTTCTTT. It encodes CAISESVTRNTEAFF.

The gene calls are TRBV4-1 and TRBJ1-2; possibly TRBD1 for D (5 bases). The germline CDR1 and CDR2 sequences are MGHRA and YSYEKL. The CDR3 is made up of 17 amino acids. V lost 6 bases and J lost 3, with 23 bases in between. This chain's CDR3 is CASRMGPEGQPYYGYTF. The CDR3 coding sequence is TGCGCCAGCAGAATGGGCCCGGAAGGACAACCCTACTATGGCTACACCTTC.

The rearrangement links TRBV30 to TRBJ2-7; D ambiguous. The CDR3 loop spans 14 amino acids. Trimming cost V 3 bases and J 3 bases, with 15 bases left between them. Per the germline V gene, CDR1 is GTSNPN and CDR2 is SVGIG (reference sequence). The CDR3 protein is CAWRARQLVYEQYF. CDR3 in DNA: TGTGCCTGGAGAGCACGCCAATTGGTCTACGAGCAGTACTTC.

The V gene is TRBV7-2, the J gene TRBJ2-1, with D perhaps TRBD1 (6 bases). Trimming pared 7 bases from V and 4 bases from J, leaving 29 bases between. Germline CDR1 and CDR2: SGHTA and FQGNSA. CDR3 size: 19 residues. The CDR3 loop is CASNMVGRIGLQGYNEQFF. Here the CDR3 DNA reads TGTGCCAGCAATATGGTAGGTCGGATAGGTCTACAGGGTTACAATGAGCAGTTCTTC.

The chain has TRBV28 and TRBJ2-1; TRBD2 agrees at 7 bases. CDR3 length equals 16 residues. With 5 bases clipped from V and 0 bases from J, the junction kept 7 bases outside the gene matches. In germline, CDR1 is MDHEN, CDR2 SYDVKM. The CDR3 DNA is TGTGCCAGCAGTCTCCAGCGGGGCAGCTCCTACAATGAGCAGTTCTTC. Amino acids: CASSLQRGSSYNEQFF.

In nucleotides, the CDR3 is TGTGCCAGCTCACCCCGCCTAGCGGGAGTCTCCGCAGATACGCAGTATTTT. Amino acid sequence: CASSPRLAGVSADTQYF. The V gene is TRBV18, the J gene TRBJ2-3, with 10 positions matching TRBD2. V lost 3 bases and J lost 4; bases outside the gene matches: 10. The germline V gene has CDR1 KGHSH and CDR2 LQKENI. The CDR3 runs 17 residues.

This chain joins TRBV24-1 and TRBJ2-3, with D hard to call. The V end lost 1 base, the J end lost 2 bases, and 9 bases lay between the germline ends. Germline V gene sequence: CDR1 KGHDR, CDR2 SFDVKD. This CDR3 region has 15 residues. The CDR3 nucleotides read TGTGCCACCAGTGATTTCGAAGGGATCACAGATACGCAGTATTTT. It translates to CATSDFEGITDTQYF.

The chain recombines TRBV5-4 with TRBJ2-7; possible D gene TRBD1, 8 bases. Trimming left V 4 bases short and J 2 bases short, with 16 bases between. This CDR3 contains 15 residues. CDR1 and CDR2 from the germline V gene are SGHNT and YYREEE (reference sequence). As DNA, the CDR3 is TGTGCCAGCAGCCCAACAGGGGGGGTGCCCTACGAGCAGTACTTC. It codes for CASSPTGGVPYEQYF. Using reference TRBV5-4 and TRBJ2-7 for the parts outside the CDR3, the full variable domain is ETGVTQSPTHLIKTRGQQVTLRCSSQSGHNTVSWYQQALGQGPQFIFQYYREEENGRGNFPPRFSGLQFPNYSSELNVNALELDDSALYLCASSPTGGVPYEQYFGPGTRLTVT.

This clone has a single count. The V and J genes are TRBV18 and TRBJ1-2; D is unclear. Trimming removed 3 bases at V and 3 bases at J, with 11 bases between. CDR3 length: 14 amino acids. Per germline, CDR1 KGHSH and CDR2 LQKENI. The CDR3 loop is CASSPAKVDYGYTF. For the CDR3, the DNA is TGTGCCAGCTCACCGGCCAAGGTCGACTATGGCTACACCTTC. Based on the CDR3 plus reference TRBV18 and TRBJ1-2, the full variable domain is NAGVMQNPRHLVRRRGQEARLRCSPMKGHSHVYWYRQLPEEGLKFMVYLQKENIIDESGMPKERFSAEFPKEGPSILRIQQVVRGDSAAYFCASSPAKVDYGYTFGSGTRLTVV.

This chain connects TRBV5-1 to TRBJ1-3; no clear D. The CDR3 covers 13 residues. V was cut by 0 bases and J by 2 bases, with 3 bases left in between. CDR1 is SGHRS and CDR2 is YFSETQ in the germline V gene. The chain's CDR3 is CASSLGTGNTIYF. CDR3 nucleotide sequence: TGCGCCAGCAGCTTGGGGACTGGAAACACCATATATTTT.

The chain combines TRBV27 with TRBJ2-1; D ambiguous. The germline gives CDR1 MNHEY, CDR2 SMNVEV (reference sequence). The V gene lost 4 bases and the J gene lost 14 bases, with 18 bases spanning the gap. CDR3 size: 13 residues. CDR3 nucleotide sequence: TGTGCCAGCAGTTCAGAAGTCCAGACCCTAAAGTTCTTC. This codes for CASSSEVQTLKFF.

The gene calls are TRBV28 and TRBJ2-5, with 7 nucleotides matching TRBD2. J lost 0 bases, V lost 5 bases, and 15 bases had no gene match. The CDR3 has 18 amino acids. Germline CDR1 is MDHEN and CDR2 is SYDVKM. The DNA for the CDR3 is TGTGCCAGCAGTCCTCGTCCATTGGCGGGAGCGAACCAAGAGACCCAGTACTTC. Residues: CASSPRPLAGANQETQYF.

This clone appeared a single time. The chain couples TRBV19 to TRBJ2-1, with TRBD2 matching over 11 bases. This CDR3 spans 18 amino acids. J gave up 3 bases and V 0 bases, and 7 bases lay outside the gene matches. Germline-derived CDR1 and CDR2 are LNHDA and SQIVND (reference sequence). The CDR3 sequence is CASSIDRLLAGDYNEQFF. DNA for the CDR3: TGTGCCAGTAGTATAGATCGCCTACTAGCGGGAGACTACAATGAGCAGTTCTTC.

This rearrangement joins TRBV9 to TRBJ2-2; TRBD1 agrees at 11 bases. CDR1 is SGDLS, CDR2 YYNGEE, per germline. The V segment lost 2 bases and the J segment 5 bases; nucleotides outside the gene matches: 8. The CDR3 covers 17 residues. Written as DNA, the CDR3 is TGTGCCAGCAGCGTTTGGACAGGGGGCGCGAGTACCGGGGAGCTGTTTTTT. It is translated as CASSVWTGGASTGELFF.

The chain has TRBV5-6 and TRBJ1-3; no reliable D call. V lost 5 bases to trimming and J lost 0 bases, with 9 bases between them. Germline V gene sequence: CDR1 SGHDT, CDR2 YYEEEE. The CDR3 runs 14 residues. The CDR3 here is CASSQRFSGNTIYF. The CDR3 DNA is TGTGCCAGCAGTCAAAGGTTCTCTGGAAACACCATATATTTT.

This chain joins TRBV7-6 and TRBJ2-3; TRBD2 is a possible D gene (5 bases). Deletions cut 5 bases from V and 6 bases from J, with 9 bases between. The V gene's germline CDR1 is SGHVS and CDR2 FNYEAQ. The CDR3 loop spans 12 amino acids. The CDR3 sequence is CASSPSGDTQYF. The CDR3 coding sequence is TGTGCCAGCAGCCCCTCGGGGGATACGCAGTATTTT.

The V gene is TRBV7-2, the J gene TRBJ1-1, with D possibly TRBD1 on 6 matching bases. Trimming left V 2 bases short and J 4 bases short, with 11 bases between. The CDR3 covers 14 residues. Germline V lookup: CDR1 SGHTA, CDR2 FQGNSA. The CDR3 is CASSLTGPPTEAFF. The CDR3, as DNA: TGTGCCAGCAGCTTAACAGGGCCTCCCACTGAAGCTTTCTTT. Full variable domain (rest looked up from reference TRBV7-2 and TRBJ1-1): GAGVSQSPSNKVTEKGKDVELRCDPISGHTALYWYRQSLGQGLEFLIYFQGNSAPDKSGLPSDRFSAERTGGSVSTLTIQRTQQEDSAVYLCASSLTGPPTEAFFGQGTRLTVV.

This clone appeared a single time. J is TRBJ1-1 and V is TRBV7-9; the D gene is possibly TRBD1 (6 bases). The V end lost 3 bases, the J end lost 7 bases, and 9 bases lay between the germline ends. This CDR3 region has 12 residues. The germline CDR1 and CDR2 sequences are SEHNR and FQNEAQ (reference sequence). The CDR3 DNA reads TGTGCCAGCAGCTTTAAGGGGGTTGAAGCTTTCTTT. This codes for CASSFKGVEAFF. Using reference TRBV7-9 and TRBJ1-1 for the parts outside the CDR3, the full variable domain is DTGVSQNPRHKITKRGQNVTFRCDPISEHNRLYWYRQTLGQGPEFLTYFQNEAQLEKSRLLSDRFSAERPKGSFSTLEIQRTEQGDSAMYLCASSFKGVEAFFGQGTRLTVV.

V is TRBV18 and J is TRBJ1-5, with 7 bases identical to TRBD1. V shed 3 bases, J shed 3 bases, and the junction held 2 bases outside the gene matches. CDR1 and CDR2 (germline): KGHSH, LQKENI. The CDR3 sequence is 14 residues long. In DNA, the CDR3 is TGTGCCAGCTCACCGGGACAGCCCAATCAGCCCCAGCATTTT. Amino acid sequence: CASSPGQPNQPQHF.

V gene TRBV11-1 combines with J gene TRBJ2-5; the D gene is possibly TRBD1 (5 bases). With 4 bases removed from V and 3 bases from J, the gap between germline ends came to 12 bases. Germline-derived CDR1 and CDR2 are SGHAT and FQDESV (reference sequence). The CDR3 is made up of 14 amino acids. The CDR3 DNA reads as TGTGCCAGCAGCTCCCCTTGGGGCAAAGAGACCCAGTACTTC. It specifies CASSSPWGKETQYF.

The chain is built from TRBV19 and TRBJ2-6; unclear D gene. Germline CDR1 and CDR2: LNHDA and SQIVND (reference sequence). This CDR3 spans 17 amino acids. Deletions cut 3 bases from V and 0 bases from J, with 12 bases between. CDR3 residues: CASSMGYKNSGANVLTF. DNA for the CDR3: TGTGCCAGTAGTATGGGGTATAAGAACTCTGGGGCCAACGTCCTGACTTTC.

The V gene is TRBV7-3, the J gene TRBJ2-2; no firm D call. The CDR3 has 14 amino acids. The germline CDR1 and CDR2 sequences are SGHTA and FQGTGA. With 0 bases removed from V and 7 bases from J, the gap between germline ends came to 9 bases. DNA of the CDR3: TGTGCCAGCAGCTTAACCAACACGGGCGGGGAGCTGTTTTTT. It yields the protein CASSLTNTGGELFF.

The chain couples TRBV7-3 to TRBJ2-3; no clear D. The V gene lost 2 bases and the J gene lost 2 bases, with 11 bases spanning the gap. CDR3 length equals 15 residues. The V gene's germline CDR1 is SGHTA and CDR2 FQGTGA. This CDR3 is CASSLGRSHTDTQYF. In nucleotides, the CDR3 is TGTGCCAGCAGCTTAGGACGAAGCCACACAGATACGCAGTATTTT. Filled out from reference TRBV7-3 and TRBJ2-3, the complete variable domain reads GAGVSQTPSNKVTEKGKYVELRCDPISGHTALYWYRQSLGQGPEFLIYFQGTGAADDSGLPNDRFFAVRPEGSVSTLKIQRTERGDSAVYLCASSLGRSHTDTQYFGPGTRLTVL.

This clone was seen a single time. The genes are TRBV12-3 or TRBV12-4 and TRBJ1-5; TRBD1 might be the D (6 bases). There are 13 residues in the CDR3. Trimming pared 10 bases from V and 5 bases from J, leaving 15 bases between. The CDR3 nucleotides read TGTGCCACCAGGGGCGGGCGACATCAGCCCCAGCATTTT. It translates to CATRGGRHQPQHF.

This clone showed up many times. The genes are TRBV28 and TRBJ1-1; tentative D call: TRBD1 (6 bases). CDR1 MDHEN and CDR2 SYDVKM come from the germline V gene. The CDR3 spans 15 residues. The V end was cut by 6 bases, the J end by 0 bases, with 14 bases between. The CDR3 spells CASSWTENMNTEAFF. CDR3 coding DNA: TGTGCCAGCAGCTGGACAGAAAACATGAACACTGAAGCTTTCTTT.

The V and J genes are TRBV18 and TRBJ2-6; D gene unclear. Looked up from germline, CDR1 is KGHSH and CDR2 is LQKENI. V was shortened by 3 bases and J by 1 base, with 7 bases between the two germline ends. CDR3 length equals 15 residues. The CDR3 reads CASSPVISGANVLTF. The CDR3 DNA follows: TGTGCCAGCTCACCGGTAATATCTGGGGCCAACGTCCTGACTTTC.